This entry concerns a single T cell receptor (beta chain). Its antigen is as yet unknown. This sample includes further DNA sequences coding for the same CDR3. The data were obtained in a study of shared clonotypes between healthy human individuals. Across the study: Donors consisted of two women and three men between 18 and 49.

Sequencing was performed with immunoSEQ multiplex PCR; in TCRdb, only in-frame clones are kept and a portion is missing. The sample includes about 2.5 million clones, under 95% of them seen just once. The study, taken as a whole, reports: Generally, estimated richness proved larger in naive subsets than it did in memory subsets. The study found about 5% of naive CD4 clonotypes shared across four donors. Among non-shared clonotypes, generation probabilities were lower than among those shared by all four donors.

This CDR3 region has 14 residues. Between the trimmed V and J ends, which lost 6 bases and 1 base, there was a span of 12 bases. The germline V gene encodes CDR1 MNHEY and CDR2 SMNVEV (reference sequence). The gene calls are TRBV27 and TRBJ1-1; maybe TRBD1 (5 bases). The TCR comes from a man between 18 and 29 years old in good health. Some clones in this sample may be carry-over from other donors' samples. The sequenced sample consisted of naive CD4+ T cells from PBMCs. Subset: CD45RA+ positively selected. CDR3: CASRPGGGNTEAFF. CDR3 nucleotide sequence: TGTGCCAGCAGACCCGGGGGGGGGAACACTGAAGCTTTCTTT.